Presented here are 16 T cell receptor beta chains from one specimen sequenced in a study of blood T cells in healthy people across ages. It was with a sample-barcoded 5' primer and a J-beta primer mix that a second PCR of roughly 7 to 12 cycles was run. TCRdb used MiXCR to reprocess the 5' RACE reads, holding one entry per CDR3 protein. This sample carries approximately 1,000,000 distinct CDR3 sequences, 30% to 40% of them seen once, and the ten largest clones take approximately 14%. Sequences were obtained from blood. Receptors originate from a man between 18 and 29 years old in good health.

On this clonotype: A much larger clone lies a single base off, so this may be a read error. The rearrangement joins TRBV20-1 to TRBJ2-7, with D unresolved. The CDR3 totals 12 residues. Germline-derived CDR1 and CDR2 are DFQATT and SNEGSKA (reference sequence). Trimming removed 0 bases from V and 7 bases from J, with 10 bases in between. CDR3 region: CSARDGSNEQYF. DNA of the CDR3: TGCAGTGCTAGAGATGGCTCCAATGAGCAGTACTTC.

The chain employs TRBV27 and TRBJ2-7, with 7 bases aligning to TRBD1. V was clipped by 2 bases and J by 2 bases; unmatched bases: 12. The V gene's germline CDR1 is MNHEY and CDR2 SMNVEV (reference sequence). There are 17 residues in the CDR3. As DNA, the CDR3 is TGTGCCAGCAGTTTAACCTTTAGACGGGACAGAGCCTACGAGCAGTACTTC. Translation: CASSLTFRRDRAYEQYF.

The chain joins TRBV30 to TRBJ1-2; TRBD1 agrees at 7 bases. The germline V gene encodes CDR1 GTSNPN and CDR2 SVGIG (reference sequence). The CDR3 totals 14 residues. V shed 3 bases, J shed 2 bases, and the junction held 6 bases outside the gene matches. CDR3 region: CAWRETGINYGYTF. CDR3 DNA: TGTGCCTGGAGAGAGACAGGGATCAACTATGGCTACACCTTC.

The gene calls are TRBV7-8 and TRBJ1-2; D gene ambiguous. CDR1 SGHVS and CDR2 FQNEAQ come from the germline V gene. The V gene lost 5 bases and the J gene lost 7 bases, with 14 bases spanning the gap. The CDR3 consists of 13 residues. The CDR3 sequence is CASSARTWAGYTF. Here the CDR3 DNA reads TGTGCCAGCAGCGCCCGGACTTGGGCTGGCTACACCTTC.

The V and J genes are TRBV29-1 and TRBJ2-1; 7 nucleotides agree with TRBD1. Unmatched junction bases numbered 3, after V lost 4 bases and J lost 0 bases. Germline CDR1 is SQVTM and CDR2 is ANQGSEA. The CDR3 covers 14 residues. The DNA for the CDR3 is TGCAGCGTTGCTGGGGACAGCTCCTACAATGAGCAGTTCTTC. Translated: CSVAGDSSYNEQFF.

This clonotype was found many times. The rearrangement joins TRBV20-1 to TRBJ2-1; the D gene could be TRBD1 or TRBD2 (5 bases each). CDR1 is DFQATT, CDR2 SNEGSKA, per germline (reference sequence). Trimming stripped 3 bases from V and 5 bases from J, with 11 bases between. CDR3 size: 13 residues. This chain's CDR3 is CSARTGTDNEQFF. The CDR3 DNA reads TGCAGTGCTAGGACGGGGACCGACAATGAGCAGTTCTTC.

The chain combines TRBV4-1 with TRBJ2-1; the D is unclear. The CDR3 length is 13 residues. Trimming cost V 1 base and J 10 bases, with 11 bases left between them. CDR1 and CDR2 from the germline V gene are MGHRA and YSYEKL. The CDR3 nucleotides are TGCGCCAGCAGCCAAGTGGAAAATAGGGAGCAGTTCTTC. Residues: CASSQVENREQFF.

CDR3 sequence reads: CASSLWGSNTGELFF. The CDR3 nucleotides read TGTGCCAGCAGCTTATGGGGATCGAACACCGGGGAGCTGTTTTTT. The chain employs TRBV7-2 and TRBJ2-2; D is uncertain. Trimming took 2 bases from V and 0 from J, leaving 7 bases between them. The CDR3 has 15 residues. CDR1 SGHTA and CDR2 FQGNSA come from the germline V gene.

This clonotype has a single count. The chain joins TRBV7-6 to TRBJ2-1; 9 bases line up with TRBD2. The tail of the sequence fits TRBJ2-7 better, so the J call may be wrong. CDR3 length equals 16 residues. Per the germline V gene, CDR1 is SGHVS and CDR2 is FNYEAQ. DNA of the CDR3: TGTGCCAGCAGCTTAAGGGGGACTAGCTCCTACAATGAGCAGTACTTC. Translation gives CASSLRGTSSYNEQYF.

This clonotype has just one count. V gene TRBV12-3 or TRBV12-4 combines with J gene TRBJ2-3; TRBD1 might be the D (6 bases). Between the trimmed V and J ends, which lost 3 bases and 2 bases, there was a span of 24 bases. The CDR3 totals 19 residues. CDR3 sequence: CASSFVGRGPGEITDTQYF. The CDR3 coding sequence is TGTGCCAGCAGTTTTGTTGGCAGGGGCCCCGGGGAGATCACAGATACGCAGTATTTT.

The rearrangement links TRBV13 to TRBJ1-6; D perhaps matches TRBD1 (6 bases). Trimming took off 2 bases at V and 4 bases at J, with 9 bases between the two ends. The CDR3 spans 15 residues. The germline V gene encodes CDR1 PRHDT and CDR2 FYEKMQ (reference sequence). In nucleotides, the CDR3 is TGTGCCAGCAGCTTAAACAGGGATTATAATTCACCCCTCCACTTT. This translates into CASSLNRDYNSPLHF.

This chain connects TRBV24-1 to TRBJ2-1, with D tentatively TRBD1 (6 bases). The J call may be in error: the DNA end matches TRBJ2-7 better. The CDR3 is 14 residues long. From germline, CDR1 is KGHDR and CDR2 SFDVKD. The CDR3 reads CATKGQSSYNEQYF. CDR3 sequence (DNA): TGTGCCACCAAAGGACAGAGCTCCTACAATGAGCAGTACTTC.

This clonotype was observed a handful of times. The DNA for the CDR3 is TGCAGTGCTAGGGGGGGATCTTTAGGTTCACCCCTCCACTTT. Translating it yields CSARGGSLGSPLHF. The chain couples TRBV20-1 to TRBJ1-6, with TRBD1 as a possible D gene (5 bases). The V gene's germline CDR1 is DFQATT and CDR2 SNEGSKA (reference sequence). CDR3 length: 14 residues. V gave up 3 bases and J gave up 9 bases, with 15 bases separating them.

The chain couples TRBV24-1 to TRBJ2-3, with D tentatively TRBD1 (7 bases). Per germline, CDR1 KGHDR and CDR2 SFDVKD. With 0 bases removed from V and 6 bases from J, the gap between germline ends came to 18 bases. The CDR3 sequence is 17 residues long. The CDR3, as DNA: TGTGCCACCAGTGATTTGGCCGAGGAGGGGGCAGGGGATACGCAGTATTTT. This gives the protein CATSDLAEEGAGDTQYF.

This clonotype has just a few counts. J is TRBJ2-7 and V is TRBV12-3 or TRBV12-4, with TRBD1 matching over 9 bases. Trimming took 6 bases from V and 6 from J; bases not matched to a gene: 9. The length of the CDR3 is 14 residues. Written as DNA, the CDR3 is TGTGCCAGCAGGGCGGGGGACAGGGCGCTCGAGCAGTACTTC. Its protein is CASRAGDRALEQYF.

This clonotype was counted between two and nine times. The chain employs TRBV6-5 and TRBJ1-4; no clear D. This CDR3 has 15 amino acids. V lost 3 bases and J lost 4, with 12 bases in between. Germline-derived CDR1 and CDR2 are MNHEY and SVGAGI. The CDR3 sequence is CASSYSQPRNEKLFF. The CDR3 DNA reads as TGTGCCAGCAGTTATTCGCAGCCTCGTAATGAAAAACTGTTTTTT.